What follows are 17 T cell receptor beta chains derived from one specimen sequenced in a study of neoadjuvant anti-PD-1 for oral cavity cancer. The time point was: after neoadjuvant nivolumab, at surgical resection. Here immunoSEQ multiplex PCR was the method, and the copy in TCRdb shows in-frame clones only, minus some. The table lists 9,300 or so clones, approximately 72% of them singletons. The sequenced sample was PBMCs, obtained after nivolumab (anti-PD-1) treatment. These receptors all stem from a person between 40 and 85 years old with oral cavity squamous cell carcinoma.

This clone showed up just once. The chain carries TRBV5-1 and TRBJ1-5; TRBD1 aligns across 9 bases. Germline V gene lookup returns CDR1 SGHRS and CDR2 YFSETQ. The CDR3 loop spans 14 amino acids. With 4 bases clipped from V and 7 bases from J, the junction kept 6 bases outside the gene matches. CDR3 protein: CASSLDGTGQPQHF. CDR3 DNA sequence: TGCGCCAGCAGCCTAGACGGGACAGGGCAGCCCCAGCATTTT. Full variable domain (outside the CDR3, taken from reference TRBV5-1 and TRBJ1-5): KAGVTQTPRYLIKTRGQQVTLSCSPISGHRSVSWYQQTPGQGLQFLFEYFSETQRNKGNFPGRFSGRQFSNSRSEMNVSTLELGDSALYLCASSLDGTGQPQHFGDGTRLSIL.

The chain combines TRBV5-1 with TRBJ2-2; no reliable D call. The CDR3 sequence is 18 residues long. Looked up from germline, CDR1 is SGHRS and CDR2 is YFSETQ. V was shortened by 4 bases and J by 3 bases, with 22 bases between the two germline ends. The CDR3 DNA sequence: TGCGCCAGCAGCCCGATACGGCCGCTGGGGATTGACACCGGGGAGCTGTTTTTT. Its translation is CASSPIRPLGIDTGELFF.

The V and J genes are TRBV19 and TRBJ1-2; D not certain. Looked up from germline, CDR1 is LNHDA and CDR2 is SQIVND (reference sequence). V gave up 4 bases and J gave up 2 bases, with 8 bases separating them. The CDR3 extends over 13 amino acids. The CDR3 sequence is CASSTPQNYGYTF. In nucleotides, the CDR3 is TGTGCCAGTAGTACACCTCAGAACTATGGCTACACCTTC.

The V and J genes are TRBV11-3 and TRBJ2-3; 8 bases align to TRBD1. CDR1 and CDR2 (germline): SGHNT, YENEEA. The CDR3 contains 15 residues. V lost 5 bases, J lost 1 base, and 5 bases stayed unmatched. The CDR3 nucleotides are TGTGCCAGCAGCGCAGGGGGCGGGGGCACAGATACGCAGTATTTT. It specifies CASSAGGGGTDTQYF.

This CDR3 is CASRESWGAGELFF. DNA for the CDR3: TGTGCCAGCAGAGAATCTTGGGGGGCCGGGGAGCTGTTTTTT. V is TRBV6-5 and J is TRBJ2-2; maybe TRBD2 (6 bases). V was clipped by 6 bases and J by 6 bases, with 14 bases between them. The CDR3 is 14 amino acids. Per the germline V gene, CDR1 is MNHEY and CDR2 is SVGAGI.

The chain is built from TRBV11-3 and TRBJ2-1; 12 bases align to TRBD2. The CDR3 totals 15 residues. V dropped 5 bases and J dropped 7; count of bases not matched to a gene: 6. The germline V gene encodes CDR1 SGHNT and CDR2 YENEEA. The CDR3 is CASSEGLAGRNEQFF. DNA for the CDR3: TGTGCCAGCAGCGAAGGACTAGCGGGGCGGAATGAGCAGTTCTTC. Full variable domain (outside the CDR3, taken from reference TRBV11-3 and TRBJ2-1): EAGVVQSPRYKIIEKKQPVAFWCNPISGHNTLYWYLQNLGQGPELLIRYENEEAVDDSQLPKDRFSAERLKGVDSTLKIQPAELGDSAVYLCASSEGLAGRNEQFFGPGTRLTVL.

The chain uses TRBV7-2 and TRBJ2-5, with no clear D. With 2 bases removed from V and 7 bases from J, the gap between germline ends came to 11 bases. CDR1 is SGHTA, CDR2 FQGNSA, per germline. There are 13 residues in the CDR3. Here the CDR3 DNA reads TGTGCCAGCAGCTTACCCTCAAGTCGGACCCAGTACTTC. Protein sequence: CASSLPSSRTQYF.

The rearrangement joins TRBV27 to TRBJ2-2; 10 bases map to TRBD2. This CDR3 contains 18 residues. Trimming took 2 bases from V and 3 from J; bases not matched to a gene: 9. Germline V gene sequence: CDR1 MNHEY, CDR2 SMNVEV (reference sequence). CDR3 bases: TGTGCCAGCAGTTTAGGGCAGGGCAGCGGGAGGGACACCGGGGAGCTGTTTTTT. Protein: CASSLGQGSGRDTGELFF.

CDR3 amino acids: CSVEGGPRGRDNEQFF. DNA of the CDR3: TGCAGCGTTGAAGGGGGCCCCCGAGGGAGAGATAATGAGCAGTTCTTC. The chain joins TRBV29-1 to TRBJ2-1; D could derive from TRBD1 or TRBD2 (5 bases each). Between the trimmed V and J ends, which lost 1 base and 7 bases, there was a span of 20 bases. The CDR3 consists of 16 residues. The germline V gene encodes CDR1 SQVTM and CDR2 ANQGSEA.

V and J are TRBV7-2 and TRBJ1-1; no clear D. CDR3 length equals 15 residues. Germline lookup yields CDR1 SGHTA and CDR2 FQGNSA. V lost 5 bases, J lost 0 bases, and 13 bases lay in between. The CDR3 reads CASSVYRTVNTEAFF. The CDR3 DNA follows: TGTGCCAGCAGCGTTTACCGGACGGTGAACACTGAAGCTTTCTTT.

The J gene is TRBJ1-2, the V gene TRBV19; 9 nucleotides align to TRBD1. This CDR3 region has 14 residues. Looked up from germline, CDR1 is LNHDA and CDR2 is SQIVND (reference sequence). V dropped 2 bases and J dropped 3; count of bases not matched to a gene: 1. The CDR3 here is CASSITGGDYGYTF. The CDR3 region has the DNA TGTGCCAGTAGTATAACAGGGGGCGACTATGGCTACACCTTC.

By frequency in the sample, this clone is medium-sized. This chain uses TRBV10-1 with TRBJ1-5; D is possibly TRBD1 (5 bases). The CDR3 totals 18 residues. Trimming took 6 bases from V and 0 from J, leaving 21 bases between them. Per the germline V gene, CDR1 is WNHNN and CDR2 is SYGVQD (reference sequence). Written as DNA, the CDR3 is TGCGCCAGCAGGAAGGGGAGGGAGAGAACTATTAGCAATCAGCCCCAGCATTTT. This sequence encodes CASRKGRERTISNQPQHF.

The V call is TRBV29-1, the J call TRBJ2-1; 10 bases line up with TRBD2. The CDR3 runs to 13 residues. From germline, CDR1 is SQVTM and CDR2 ANQGSEA. CDR3 nucleotides: TGCAGTCTTTCCAGCGGGGGGGGAGTCGGGCAGTTCTTC. This codes for CSLSSGGGVGQFF.

The chain carries TRBV28 and TRBJ1-1; tentative D call: TRBD1 (5 bases). Trimming cost V 5 bases and J 7 bases, with 17 bases left between them. The CDR3 consists of 14 residues. Looked up from germline, CDR1 is MDHEN and CDR2 is SYDVKM. The CDR3 reads CASSRSGRPVEAFF. The DNA of the CDR3 is TGTGCCAGCAGTCGTTCGGGACGGCCAGTTGAAGCTTTCTTT.

V is TRBV5-4 and J is TRBJ2-1; D ambiguous. Trimming took 4 bases from V and 8 from J, leaving 13 bases between them. Per the germline V gene, CDR1 is SGHNT and CDR2 is YYREEE (reference sequence). This CDR3 contains 13 residues. The CDR3 is CASSPPESDEQFF. DNA for the CDR3: TGTGCCAGCAGCCCTCCTGAGTCTGATGAGCAGTTCTTC.

This sequence joins TRBV27 and TRBJ1-6; 9 bases are shared with TRBD1. V shed 0 bases and J 8 bases; nucleotides not matched to a gene: 5. Germline-derived CDR1 and CDR2 are MNHEY and SMNVEV (reference sequence). The CDR3 contains 16 residues. The DNA for the CDR3 is TGTGCCAGCAGTTTATCCATAACAGGGGGCGATTCACCCCTCCACTTT. The encoded protein is CASSLSITGGDSPLHF.

The chain joins TRBV28 to TRBJ1-1; D perhaps matches TRBD1 (5 bases). CDR1 and CDR2 (germline): MDHEN, SYDVKM. Trimming removed 3 bases at V and 0 bases at J, with 14 bases between. CDR3 length equals 16 residues. The chain's CDR3 is CASSLSGGVMNTEAFF. CDR3 nucleotide sequence: TGTGCCAGCAGTTTGTCGGGAGGGGTCATGAACACTGAAGCTTTCTTT. The entire variable domain, with the rest obtained from reference TRBV28 and TRBJ1-1, is as follows: DVKVTQSSRYLVKRTGEKVFLECVQDMDHENMFWYRQDPGLGLRLIYFSYDVKMKEKGDIPEGYSVSREKKERFSLILESASTNQTSMYLCASSLSGGVMNTEAFFGQGTRLTVV.